The entry that follows covers one T cell receptor (beta chain) sequence. This sample stems from a study of tumor-infiltrating lymphocytes in oesophageal squamous cell carcinoma. Germline V lookup: CDR1 SGHVS, CDR2 FNYEAQ. The CDR3 extends over 12 amino acids. The V and J ends lost 8 bases and 3 bases respectively, with 10 bases between them. TCRdb called the PCR reads again in MiXCR, with one record for every CDR3 protein. The sample includes 15,000 to 20,000 distinct CDR3 sequences, 50% of them seen just once. The chain recombines TRBV7-6 with TRBJ2-5, with a tentative D call TRBD1 (5 bases). This TCR was recovered from a male donor with esophageal squamous cell carcinoma. The sequenced sample was esophageal tumor tissue. The CDR3 nucleotides are TGTGCCAGCGCGGTCAGGGAAGAGACCCAGTACTTC. It encodes CASAVREETQYF.